This T cell receptor (beta chain) originates from a study of blood T cell repertoires in COVID-19. On the study more broadly: The cDNA or gDNA used as material had been derived from T cells, B-cell-depleted T cells, or PBMCs.

The CDR3 is made up of 17 amino acids. The J segment lost 0 bases and the V segment lost 0 bases, leaving 5 bases of the junction unmatched. Germline values: CDR1 SNHLY, CDR2 FYNNEI. Authors' analysis steps: Reference gene primer amplification gave nucleated cell count estimates. TCRdb's table, derived via immunoSEQ multiplex PCR, lists solely in-frame clones and lacks some. The DNA gave D and trimming, while V, J and clone size come from that table. The repertoire holds just over 300,000 clones, with about nine tenths as singletons. Input material: peripheral blood. This chain joins TRBV2 and TRBJ1-2; 9 nucleotides align to TRBD1. The receptor comes from a woman aged 25 to 39 with COVID-19, enrolled during active disease. The CDR3 nucleotides read TGTGCCAGCAGTGAAGCAACAGGGGGCTGGACTAACTATGGCTACACCTTC. Protein sequence: CASSEATGGWTNYGYTF.